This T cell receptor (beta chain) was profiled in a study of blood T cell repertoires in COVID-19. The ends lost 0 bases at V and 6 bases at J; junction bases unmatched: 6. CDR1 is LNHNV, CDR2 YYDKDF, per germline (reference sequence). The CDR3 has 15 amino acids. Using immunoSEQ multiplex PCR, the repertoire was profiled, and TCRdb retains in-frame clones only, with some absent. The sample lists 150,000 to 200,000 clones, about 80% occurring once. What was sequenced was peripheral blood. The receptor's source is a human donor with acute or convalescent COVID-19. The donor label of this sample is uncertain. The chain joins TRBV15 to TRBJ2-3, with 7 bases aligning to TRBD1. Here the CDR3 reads CATSRDRDRVDTQYF. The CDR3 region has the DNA TGTGCCACCAGCAGAGATCGCGACAGGGTTGATACGCAGTATTTT. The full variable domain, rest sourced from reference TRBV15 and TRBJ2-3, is DAMVIQNPRYQVTQFGKPVTLSCSQTLNHNVMYWYQQKSSQAPKLLFHYYDKDFNNEADTPDNFQSRRPNTSFCFLDIRSPGLGDTAMYLCATSRDRDRVDTQYFGPGTRLTVL.